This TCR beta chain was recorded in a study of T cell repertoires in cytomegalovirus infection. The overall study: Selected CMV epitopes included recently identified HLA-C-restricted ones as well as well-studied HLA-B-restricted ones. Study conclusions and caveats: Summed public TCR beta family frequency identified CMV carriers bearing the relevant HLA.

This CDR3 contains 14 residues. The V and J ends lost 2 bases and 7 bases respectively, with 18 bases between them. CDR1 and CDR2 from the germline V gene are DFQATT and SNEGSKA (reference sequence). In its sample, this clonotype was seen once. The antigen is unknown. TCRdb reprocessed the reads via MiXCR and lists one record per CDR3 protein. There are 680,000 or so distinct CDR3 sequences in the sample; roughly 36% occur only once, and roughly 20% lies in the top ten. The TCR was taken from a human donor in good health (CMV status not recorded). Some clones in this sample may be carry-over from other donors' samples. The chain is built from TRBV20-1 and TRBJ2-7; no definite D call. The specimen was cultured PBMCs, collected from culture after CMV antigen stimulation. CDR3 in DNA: TGCAGTGCTAGACCCTTAGACCGCCTCAGGGAGCAGTACTTC. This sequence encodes CSARPLDRLREQYF.